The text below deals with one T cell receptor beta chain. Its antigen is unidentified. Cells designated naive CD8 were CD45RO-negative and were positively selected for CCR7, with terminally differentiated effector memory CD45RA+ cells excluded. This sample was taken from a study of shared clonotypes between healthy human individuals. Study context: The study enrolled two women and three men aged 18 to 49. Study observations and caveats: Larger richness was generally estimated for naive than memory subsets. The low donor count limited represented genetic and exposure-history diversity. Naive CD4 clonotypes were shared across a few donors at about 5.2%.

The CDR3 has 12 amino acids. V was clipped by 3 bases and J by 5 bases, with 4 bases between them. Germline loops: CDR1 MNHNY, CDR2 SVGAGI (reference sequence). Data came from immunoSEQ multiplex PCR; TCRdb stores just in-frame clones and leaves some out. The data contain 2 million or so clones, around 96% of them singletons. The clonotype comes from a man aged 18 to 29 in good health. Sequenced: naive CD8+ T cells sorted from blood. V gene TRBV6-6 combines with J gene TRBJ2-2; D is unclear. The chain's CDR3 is CASSYQTGELFF. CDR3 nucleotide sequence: TGTGCCAGCAGTTATCAAACCGGGGAGCTGTTTTTT.